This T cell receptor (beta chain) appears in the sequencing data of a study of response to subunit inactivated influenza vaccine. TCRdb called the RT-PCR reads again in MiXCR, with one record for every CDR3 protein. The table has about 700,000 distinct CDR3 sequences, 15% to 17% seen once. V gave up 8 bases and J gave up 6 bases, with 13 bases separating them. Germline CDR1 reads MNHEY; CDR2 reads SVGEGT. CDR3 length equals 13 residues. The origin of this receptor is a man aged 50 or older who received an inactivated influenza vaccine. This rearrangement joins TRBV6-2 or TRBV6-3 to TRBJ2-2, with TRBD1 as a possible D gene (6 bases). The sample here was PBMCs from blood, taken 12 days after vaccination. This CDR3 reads CASQRQAPGELFF. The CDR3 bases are TGTGCCAGCCAAAGACAGGCCCCCGGGGAGCTGTTTTTT.